These 16 T cell receptor beta chains share one sample of origin, sequenced in a study of T cells in women clearing cervical HPV infection. Clones were sequenced by immunoSEQ multiplex PCR, and TCRdb holds only the in-frame ones, with some missing. Seen in this sample are tens of thousands of clones; the ten most common clones hold under 7.5%. The sample comprised blood buffy coat. These receptors were obtained from a woman aged 18 to 75 with a cervical HPV16 infection that either progressed to CIN3+ or cleared (not recorded which).

About this clone: The read ends 3 residues shy of where the CDR3 ends; the end is completed using the germline J gene. The gene calls are TRBV19 and TRBJ2-4; weak D call: TRBD1 (5 bases). Germline V CDR1 and CDR2: LNHDA, SQIVND (reference sequence). The CDR3 loop spans 14 amino acids. Trimming pared 7 bases from V and 0 bases from J, leaving 10 bases between. The CDR3: CASTNQGAKNIQYF. The CDR3 bases that were read are TGTGCCAGTACCAACCAGGGAGCCAAAAACATT.

Concerning this clone itself: The CDR3 end lies 3 residues beyond the end of the read and is filled in from the germline J gene. The chain is built from TRBV18 and TRBJ1-2; D possibly corresponds to TRBD1 (6 bases). Germline values: CDR1 KGHSH, CDR2 LQKENI. The CDR3 is made up of 13 amino acids. CDR3 residues: CASSDTGSFGYTF. The CDR3 DNA, read in part, is TGTGCCAGCTCAGATACAGGGTCGTTCGGC.

Remarks on this clone: The read terminates 3 residues ahead of where the CDR3 ends, so the germline J gene completes it. This chain links TRBV7-9 with TRBJ1-2; TRBD1 agrees at 8 bases. This CDR3 spans 14 amino acids. From germline, CDR1 is SEHNR and CDR2 FQNEAQ (reference sequence). The junction had 8 bases not matched to a gene; V was cut back by 5 bases and J by 6 bases. Partial CDR3 DNA: TGTGCCAGCAGCGGCCGGGACAGGATGAATGGC. Encoded protein: CASSGRDRMNG. The whole CDR3 region reads CASSGRDRMNGYTF. The variable domain in full, completed from reference TRBV7-9 and TRBJ1-2, reads DTGVSQNPRHKITKRGQNVTFRCDPISEHNRLYWYRQTLGQGPEFLTYFQNEAQLEKSRLLSDRFSAERPKGSFSTLEIQRTEQGDSAMYLCASSGRDRMNGYTFGSGTRLTVV.

Details on this clone: The read ends 3 residues early relative to the CDR3; the germline J gene fills the gap. The rearrangement joins TRBV5-1 to TRBJ2-7; D unclear. V gave up 0 bases and J gave up 0 bases, with 4 bases separating them. Germline loops: CDR1 SGHRS, CDR2 YFSETQ. The CDR3 is 13 amino acids. Partial CDR3 DNA: TGCGCCAGCAGCTTGGGTAGCTCCTACGAG. This encodes CASSLGSSYE. The full CDR3 protein is CASSLGSSYEQYF.

As regards this clone: The read ends 3 residues before the CDR3 terminus; that terminus is restored from the germline J gene. The rearrangement links TRBV20-1 to TRBJ2-7; possibly TRBD2 for D (7 bases). In germline, CDR1 is DFQATT, CDR2 SNEGSKA (reference sequence). V lost 5 bases to trimming and J lost 4 bases, with 15 bases between them. The CDR3 runs to 13 residues. Partial CDR3 DNA: TGCAGTGCTCCTGCCGGGGGGCAATACGAG. Translation: CSAPAGGQYE. The complete CDR3 sequence is CSAPAGGQYEQYF.

On this clone itself: Sequencing ends 3 residues short of the CDR3 end; the germline J gene provides the rest. V usage is TRBV2 and J usage is TRBJ2-7; possibly TRBD1 for D (7 bases). With 7 bases removed from V and 6 bases from J, the gap between germline ends came to 16 bases. The CDR3 extends over 13 amino acids. Germline V gene lookup returns CDR1 SNHLY and CDR2 FYNNEI. The CDR3 loop is CASIAEGAAEQYF. Incomplete CDR3 DNA: TGTGCCAGCATTGCGGAGGGGGCCGCCGAG. The entire variable domain, with the rest obtained from reference TRBV2 and TRBJ2-7, is as follows: EPEVTQTPSHQVTQMGQEVILRCVPISNHLYFYWYRQILGQKVEFLVSFYNNEISEKSEIFDDQFSVERPDGSNFTLKIRSTKLEDSAMYFCASIAEGAAEQYFGPGTRLTVT.

Remarks on this clone: Read sequence stops 3 residues before the CDR3 end, and the germline J gene provides the missing end. This chain joins TRBV20-1 and TRBJ2-1; 9 nucleotides line up with TRBD2. In germline, CDR1 is DFQATT, CDR2 SNEGSKA (reference sequence). The CDR3 spans 15 residues. V trimming: 0 bases; J trimming: 4 bases; junction bases outside the gene matches: 4. The CDR3 reads CSARDERGVYNEQFF. The part of the CDR3 DNA that was read is TGCAGTGCTAGAGACGAGCGGGGGGTGTACAATGAG.

Concerning this clone: The CDR3 extends 3 residues past the end of the read, so its final part is completed from the germline J gene. The chain has TRBV7-9 and TRBJ2-7; TRBD2 matches at 9 bases. The CDR3 covers 12 residues. CDR1 SEHNR and CDR2 FQNEAQ come from the germline V gene (reference sequence). Trimming took 5 bases from V and 6 from J; bases not matched to a gene: 2. This chain's CDR3 is CASSVGLAEQYF. The sequenced CDR3 bases are TGTGCCAGCAGCGTGGGACTAGCCGAG.

Worth noting for this clone: The CDR3 end lies 3 residues beyond the end of the read and is filled in from the germline J gene. This chain connects TRBV29-1 to TRBJ2-5; 8 bases agree with TRBD1. Germline trimming cut 4 bases from V and 5 bases from J; bases unmatched to any gene: 6. The germline V gene has CDR1 SQVTM and CDR2 ANQGSEA. The CDR3 has 13 amino acids. The CDR3: CSVVRGQGETQYF. The sequenced part of the CDR3 DNA is TGCAGCGTTGTAAGAGGACAGGGCGAGACC.

A word on this clone: The read terminates 3 residues ahead of where the CDR3 ends, so the germline J gene completes it. The chain is built from TRBV14 and TRBJ2-3; D is undetermined. The CDR3 sequence is 17 residues long. CDR1 and CDR2 (germline): SGHDN, FVKESK. Trimming removed 0 bases at V and 0 bases at J, with 13 bases between. The DNA read from the CDR3 is TGTGCCAGCAGCCAAGATCGCGCTTTTATTAGCACAGATACG. Protein: CASSQDRAFISTDT. The entire CDR3 reads CASSQDRAFISTDTQYF.

As concerns this clone: Coverage ceases 3 residues before the CDR3 finishes, and the germline J gene fills in the end. The rearrangement uses TRBV7-6 and TRBJ2-3; 14 bases are a match to TRBD2. Germline assignment: CDR1 SGHVS and CDR2 FNYEAQ. Trimming removed 5 bases from V and 5 bases from J; junction bases left unmatched: 6. This CDR3 contains 16 residues. CDR3 region: CASSARLAGGEDTQYF. CDR3 DNA (partial): TGTGCCAGCAGCGCCCGACTAGCGGGGGGGGAAGATACG.

CDR3 bases read: TGTGCCAGCAGCTTAGACAACTCTGGAAACACC. Its protein is CASSLDNSGNT. The complete CDR3 sequence is CASSLDNSGNTIYF. V and J are TRBV7-9 and TRBJ1-3, with no clear D. From the germline J gene comes the end of the CDR3, since the read stops 3 residues before it. CDR1 and CDR2 (germline): SEHNR, FQNEAQ (reference sequence). The CDR3 runs 14 residues. Trimming stripped 1 base from V and 0 bases from J, with 4 bases between.

For this clone: The read finishes 3 residues shy of the CDR3 end, and the germline J gene is used to complete it. V is TRBV19 and J is TRBJ1-2; TRBD1 aligns across 8 bases. CDR1 is LNHDA, CDR2 SQIVND, per germline (reference sequence). This CDR3 comprises 15 residues. Unmatched junction bases numbered 14, after V lost 8 bases and J lost 6 bases. The CDR3 bases that were read are TGTGCCAGTTACAGGGGGGCCGGACAGGACAATGGC. Its translation: CASYRGAGQDNG. The full CDR3 is CASYRGAGQDNGYTF.

Note on this clone: The CDR3 is cut off 3 residues early in the read; its end comes from the germline J gene. This rearrangement joins TRBV20-1 to TRBJ1-1, with D tentatively TRBD1 (6 bases). Germline values: CDR1 DFQATT, CDR2 SNEGSKA (reference sequence). With 1 base removed from V and 7 bases from J, the gap between germline ends came to 13 bases. The CDR3 is 13 amino acids. CDR3 sequence: CSARGTAIYEAFF. The sequenced part of the CDR3 DNA is TGCAGTGCTAGAGGGACAGCCATATATGAA.

For this clone: The read gets to within 3 residues of the CDR3 end, and the germline J gene fills in the rest. The V and J genes are TRBV20-1 and TRBJ2-5, with a weak D call TRBD2 (6 bases). This CDR3 comprises 13 residues. The V end lost 3 bases, the J end lost 4 bases, and 12 bases lay between the germline ends. Germline V lookup: CDR1 DFQATT, CDR2 SNEGSKA (reference sequence). The CDR3 loop reads CSAREGSRETQYF. CDR3 bases read: TGCAGTGCTAGGGAGGGGAGCAGAGAGACC.

Its frequency marks this clone as medium-sized (0.01 to 0.1%). From the germline J gene comes the end of the CDR3, since the read stops 3 residues before it. The gene calls are TRBV7-8 and TRBJ1-2; TRBD1 is a possible D gene (5 bases). Germline CDR1 and CDR2: SGHVS and FQNEAQ. V was trimmed by 1 base and J by 4 bases, leaving 13 bases between them. This CDR3 contains 15 residues. The CDR3 sequence is CASSLGPGSFYGYTF. The covered CDR3 bases are TGTGCCAGCAGCTTAGGTCCAGGGTCCTTCTATGGC.